The present T cell receptor (beta chain) was sequenced within a study of blood T cell repertoires in COVID-19. Background on the study: Material from acute and convalescent COVID-19 was sourced from the United States, Italy and Spain. The analysed material was cDNA or gDNA that came from T cells, B-cell-depleted T cells, or PBMCs.

Study processing details: It was from reference gene primer amplification that nucleated cell counts were estimated. Assay used: immunoSEQ multiplex PCR; TCRdb lists only in-frame clones, some missing. The V and J calls and clone size come from that table; D and trimming were worked out from the DNA. Here the sample spans 45,000 to 70,000 clones, around 81% being singletons. The ends were cut back, 2 bases at V and 3 bases at J, with 12 bases in the middle. Germline V gives CDR1 MNHEY, CDR2 SVGAGI. CDR3 size: 15 residues. The chain is built from TRBV6-5 and TRBJ2-3; TRBD2 might be the D (5 bases). The receptor's source is a man aged 60 to 69 with acute or convalescent COVID-19. Sequenced material: peripheral blood. The DNA for the CDR3 is TGTGCCAGCAGTTACGGACTGCTGGAGACAGATACGCAGTATTTT. Its translation is CASSYGLLETDTQYF.